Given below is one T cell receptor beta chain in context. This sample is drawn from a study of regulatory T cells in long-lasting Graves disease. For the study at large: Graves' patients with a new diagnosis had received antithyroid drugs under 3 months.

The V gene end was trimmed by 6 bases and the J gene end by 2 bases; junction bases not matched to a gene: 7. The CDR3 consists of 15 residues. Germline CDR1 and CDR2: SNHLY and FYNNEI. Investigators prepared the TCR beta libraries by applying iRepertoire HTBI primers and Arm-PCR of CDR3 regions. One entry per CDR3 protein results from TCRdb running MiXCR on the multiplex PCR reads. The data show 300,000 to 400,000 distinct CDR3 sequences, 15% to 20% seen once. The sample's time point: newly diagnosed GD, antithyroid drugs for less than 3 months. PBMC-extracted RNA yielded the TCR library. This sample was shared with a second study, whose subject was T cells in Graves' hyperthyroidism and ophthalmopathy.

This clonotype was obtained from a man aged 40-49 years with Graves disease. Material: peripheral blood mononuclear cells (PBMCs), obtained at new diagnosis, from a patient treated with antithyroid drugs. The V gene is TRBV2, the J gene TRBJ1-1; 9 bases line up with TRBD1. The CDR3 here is CASRGTGGDNTEAFF. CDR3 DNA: TGTGCCAGCAGAGGAACAGGGGGCGACAACACTGAAGCTTTCTTT. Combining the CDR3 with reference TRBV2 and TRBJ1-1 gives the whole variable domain EPEVTQTPSHQVTQMGQEVILRCVPISNHLYFYWYRQILGQKVEFLVSFYNNEISEKSEIFDDQFSVERPDGSNFTLKIRSTKLEDSAMYFCASRGTGGDNTEAFFGQGTRLTVV.